The 12 T cell receptor beta chains given below trace back to one sample, sequenced in a study of blood T cell repertoires in COVID-19. Assay used: immunoSEQ multiplex PCR; TCRdb lists only in-frame clones, some missing. The sample lists 190,000 or so clones, approximately 88% occurring once. Sequenced: PBMCs or T cells enriched from blood (not recorded which). Receptors originate from a woman aged 18-35 years who had recovered from COVID-19.

J is TRBJ1-1 and V is TRBV15; no clear D gene. Trimming cost V 0 bases and J 0 bases, with 11 bases left between them. Germline CDR1 is LNHNV and CDR2 is YYDKDF (reference sequence). The CDR3 runs to 16 residues. Here the CDR3 reads CATSRDPGVLNTEAFF. CDR3 in DNA: TGTGCCACCAGCAGAGATCCCGGGGTACTGAACACTGAAGCTTTCTTT.

The chain has TRBV30 and TRBJ2-1; maybe TRBD2 (5 bases). Trimming left V 0 bases short and J 5 bases short, with 8 bases between. The CDR3 is 13 residues long. The germline gives CDR1 GTSNPN, CDR2 SVGIG (reference sequence). CDR3 loop: CAWSVSGDNEQFF. The CDR3 bases are TGTGCCTGGAGTGTATCCGGGGACAATGAGCAGTTCTTC.

V usage is TRBV4-2 and J usage is TRBJ1-1; D remains ambiguous. Germline lookup yields CDR1 LGHNA and CDR2 YNFKEQ. The CDR3 totals 16 residues. V lost 0 bases and J lost 1, with 12 bases in between. For the CDR3, the DNA is TGTGCCAGCAGCCAAGACCCTGGCGGCGGGAACACTGAAGCTTTCTTT. Translating it yields CASSQDPGGGNTEAFF.

The rearrangement uses TRBV6-5 and TRBJ1-5, with D possibly TRBD1 on 6 matching bases. The germline CDR1 and CDR2 sequences are MNHEY and SVGAGI. This CDR3 is built from 13 residues. V was shortened by 2 bases and J by 7 bases, with 9 bases between the two germline ends. This CDR3 reads CASSYGRGQPQHF. CDR3 coding DNA: TGTGCCAGCAGTTACGGCAGGGGCCAGCCCCAGCATTTT.

V usage is TRBV5-5 and J usage is TRBJ2-2; 7 positions match TRBD1. J lost 3 bases, V lost 3 bases, and 11 bases had no gene match. This CDR3 comprises 17 residues. CDR1 and CDR2 (germline): SGHKS, YYEKEE (reference sequence). The CDR3 DNA sequence: TGTGCCAGCAGCTCCAGAGGGGGCGCGGATTACACCGGGGAGCTGTTTTTT. Translating gives CASSSRGGADYTGELFF.

The J gene is TRBJ1-5, the V gene TRBV5-1; no clear D gene. This CDR3 has 11 residues. Trimming shortened V by 7 bases and J by 7 bases, and 9 bases separated the two germline ends. Germline V gene data show CDR1 as SGHRS and CDR2 as YFSETQ. As DNA, the CDR3 is TGCGCCAGCGGGCTGTGGCAGCCCCAGCATTTT. Protein product: CASGLWQPQHF. The full variable domain, its missing parts supplied by reference TRBV5-1 and TRBJ1-5, is KAGVTQTPRYLIKTRGQQVTLSCSPISGHRSVSWYQQTPGQGLQFLFEYFSETQRNKGNFPGRFSGRQFSNSRSEMNVSTLELGDSALYLCASGLWQPQHFGDGTRLSIL.

This rearrangement joins TRBV18 to TRBJ2-7; no firm D call. Trimming pared 6 bases from V and 3 bases from J, leaving 12 bases between. The CDR3 contains 13 residues. Germline V gene data show CDR1 as KGHSH and CDR2 as LQKENI. The CDR3 loop is CASSVQASYEQYF. The CDR3 nucleotides are TGTGCCAGCTCGGTCCAGGCCAGCTACGAGCAGTACTTC.

The rearrangement joins TRBV18 to TRBJ2-7; TRBD1 might be the D (6 bases). CDR1 and CDR2 (germline): KGHSH, LQKENI. V was trimmed by 5 bases and J by 0 bases, leaving 14 bases between them. This CDR3 has 15 residues. The CDR3 DNA reads TGTGCCAGCTCAACCCGGACAGAAAGCTCCTACGAGCAGTACTTC. It yields the protein CASSTRTESSYEQYF. The complete variable domain, with remaining parts taken from reference TRBV18 and TRBJ2-7, reads NAGVMQNPRHLVRRRGQEARLRCSPMKGHSHVYWYRQLPEEGLKFMVYLQKENIIDESGMPKERFSAEFPKEGPSILRIQQVVRGDSAAYFCASSTRTESSYEQYFGPGTRLTVT.

DNA of the CDR3: TGCGCCAGCAGCCAAGGGGGAGTAACTAATGAAAAACTGTTTTTT. Translated, it gives CASSQGGVTNEKLFF. This chain joins TRBV4-1 and TRBJ1-4; D unresolved. Germline CDR1 is MGHRA and CDR2 is YSYEKL. The CDR3 contains 15 residues. Between the trimmed V and J ends, which lost 1 base and 1 base, there was a span of 7 bases.

J is TRBJ2-3 and V is TRBV30, with D tentatively TRBD1 (5 bases). CDR3 length: 13 residues. Deletions cut 2 bases from V and 6 bases from J, with 12 bases between. Germline V gives CDR1 GTSNPN, CDR2 SVGIG (reference sequence). Written as DNA, the CDR3 is TGTGCCTGGAGTACACAGGCGAGCGATACGCAGTATTTT. It yields the protein CAWSTQASDTQYF.

The J gene is TRBJ2-7, the V gene TRBV19; 10 bases map to TRBD1. Germline CDR1 is LNHDA and CDR2 is SQIVND (reference sequence). With V trimmed by 1 base and J by 2 bases, 5 bases remained unmatched. This CDR3 region has 16 residues. DNA for the CDR3: TGTGCCAGTAGTATAGCCGCCGGGACAGGGGCCTACGAGCAGTACTTC. Its protein is CASSIAAGTGAYEQYF.

This chain links TRBV5-1 with TRBJ1-3; TRBD1 matches 7 bases. The ends lost 2 bases at V and 2 bases at J; junction bases unmatched: 4. CDR3 length: 15 amino acids. The germline CDR1 and CDR2 sequences are SGHRS and YFSETQ. Here the CDR3 reads CASSFGTATGNTIYF. The CDR3 DNA is TGCGCCAGCAGCTTCGGGACAGCTACTGGAAACACCATATATTTT.